The rows below give T cell receptor beta chains drawn from one sample of a study of shared clonotypes between healthy human individuals. TCRdb's copy holds only in-frame clones and misses some; the assay was immunoSEQ multiplex PCR. The sample yields 950,000 to 1,300,000 clones, roughly 80% seen once. The sample consisted of memory CD4+ T cells sorted from blood. The receptor set was obtained from a man aged 18 to 29 in good health. Each CDR3 is given with its conserved first and last residue. The D gene is left open where the match is weak. Size is omitted from some rows. Given values are once, few, many or a class for expanded clones.

J gene | D gene | V gene | clone size | CDR3 protein | CDR3 DNA
TRBJ1-5 | . | TRBV5-1 | . | CASSLDGLGNQPQHF | TGCGCCAGCAGCTTGGACGGTTTGGGGAATCAGCCCCAGCATTTT
TRBJ2-2 | . | TRBV7-2 | . | CASSLTGTYGELFF | TGTGCCAGCAGCCTCACAGGGACTTACGGGGAGCTGTTTTTT
TRBJ1-1 | . | TRBV28 | few | CASRSATEAFF | TGTGCCAGCAGAAGTGCAACTGAAGCTTTCTTT
TRBJ1-5 | TRBD1 | TRBV28 | . | CASSRRGRGTNQPQHF | TGTGCCAGCAGTCGTAGGGGGCGGGGTACCAATCAGCCCCAGCATTTT
TRBJ2-3 | . | TRBV7-3 | . | CASSLIGSTDTQYF | TGTGCCAGCAGCTTAATTGGCAGCACAGATACGCAGTATTTT
TRBJ2-5 | . | TRBV11-2 | . | CASSLAPGAEETQYF | TGTGCCAGCAGCTTAGCCCCTGGGGCAGAGGAGACCCAGTACTTC
TRBJ1-3 | TRBD1 | TRBV7-6 | . | CASSLWSRGTGNTIYF | TGTGCCAGCAGCTTATGGTCCAGGGGGACCGGAAACACCATATATTTT
TRBJ2-7 | . | TRBV5-1 | . | CASSRPVPYEQYF | TGCGCCAGCAGCCGCCCAGTGCCCTACGAGCAGTACTTC
TRBJ1-6 | . | TRBV5-1 | . | CASSRDSSGNSPLHF | TGCGCCAGCAGCCGGGACTCATCGGGTAATTCACCCCTCCACTTT
TRBJ1-3 | . | TRBV7-8 | . | CASSPGVWRSGNTIYF | TGTGCCAGCAGTCCAGGGGTTTGGAGGTCTGGAAACACCATATATTTT
TRBJ1-5 | . | TRBV28 | . | CASSLIMSMGMNSNQPQHF | TGTGCCAGCAGTTTAATAATGTCCATGGGTATGAATAGCAATCAGCCCCAGCATTTT
TRBJ2-7 | . | TRBV7-2 | . | CASSPPNGASSYEQYF | TGTGCCAGCAGCCCACCCAATGGAGCGAGCTCCTACGAGCAGTACTTC
TRBJ2-1 | TRBD2 | TRBV11-2 | . | CASSLLSGGEQFF | TGTGCCAGCAGCTTGTTAAGCGGGGGCGAGCAGTTCTTC
TRBJ1-1 | . | TRBV27 | . | CASSLSWGTGTEAFF | TGTGCCAGCAGTTTGAGTTGGGGGACGGGCACTGAAGCTTTCTTT
TRBJ1-6 | TRBD1 | TRBV10-1 | . | CASSEGVRGLYNSPLHF | TGCGCCAGCAGTGAAGGTGTCAGGGGGCTCTATAATTCACCCCTCCACTTT
TRBJ1-1 | . | TRBV10-3 | . | CAIRDGPTNEAFF | TGTGCCATCAGGGACGGCCCAACAAATGAAGCTTTCTTT
TRBJ2-5 | . | TRBV11-2 | . | CASSLSLVETQYF | TGTGCCAGCAGCTTAAGTCTAGTAGAGACCCAGTACTTC
TRBJ2-5 | TRBD2 | TRBV29-1 | . | CSVGGAGQETQYF | TGCAGCGTTGGAGGAGCGGGGCAAGAGACCCAGTACTTC
TRBJ2-7 | . | TRBV6-6 | . | CASSYDVYEQYF | TGTGCCAGCAGTTATGATGTCTACGAGCAGTACTTC
TRBJ2-1 | . | TRBV5-1 | few | CASSYAGVISNEQFF | TGCGCCAGCAGCTACGCAGGGGTAATCTCCAATGAGCAGTTCTTC
TRBJ2-7 | . | TRBV27 | . | CASSLTPRPAGEQYF | TGTGCCAGCAGTTTAACGCCCCGACCGGCTGGGGAGCAGTACTTC
TRBJ2-7 | . | TRBV6-5 | . | CASSRDFTYEQYF | TGTGCCAGCAGCCGTGACTTTACCTACGAGCAGTACTTC
TRBJ2-3 | . | TRBV18 | . | CASSPTASTDTQYF | TGTGCCAGCTCACCGACAGCTTCAACAGATACGCAGTATTTT
TRBJ1-4 | TRBD1 | TRBV19 | . | CASSGQGGEKLFF | TGTGCCAGTAGCGGACAGGGTGGAGAAAAACTGTTTTTT
TRBJ2-3 | TRBD2 | TRBV11-2 | . | CASSSLGLAGVSTQYF | TGTGCCAGCAGCTCTTTAGGACTAGCGGGAGTGAGTACGCAGTATTTT
TRBJ2-2 | . | TRBV28 | . | CASKSSSGNTGELFF | TGTGCCAGCAAAAGTTCCAGCGGGAACACCGGGGAGCTGTTTTTT
TRBJ1-1 | . | TRBV28 | . | CASRNFIFGPTEAFF | TGTGCCAGCCGAAACTTTATTTTCGGGCCTACTGAAGCTTTCTTT
TRBJ2-3 | . | TRBV9 | . | CASSVTRLSTDTQYF | TGTGCCAGCAGCGTAACTAGATTAAGTACAGATACGCAGTATTTT
TRBJ2-5 | TRBD2 | TRBV30 | . | CAWSARTGGPKETQYF | TGTGCCTGGAGTGCTCGGACGGGAGGGCCCAAGGAGACCCAGTACTTC
TRBJ1-4 | . | TRBV30 | . | CAWSVPRKEKLFF | TGTGCCTGGAGTGTACCCAGAAAAGAAAAACTGTTTTTT
TRBJ2-5 | . | TRBV6-5 | once | CASSYSALQETQYF | TGTGCCAGCAGTTACTCGGCGTTACAAGAGACCCAGTACTTC
TRBJ2-1 | . | TRBV11-2 | . | CASSQGGHTLNNEQFF | TGTGCCAGCAGCCAGGGGGGCCACACTTTAAACAATGAGCAGTTCTTC
TRBJ2-5 | TRBD2 | TRBV7-2 | . | CASSRALAGQETQYF | TGTGCCAGCAGCCGAGCACTAGCGGGTCAAGAGACCCAGTACTTC
TRBJ1-1 | . | TRBV6-1 | . | CASRDRGGNTEAFF | TGTGCCAGCAGAGATCGTGGGGGGAACACTGAAGCTTTCTTT
TRBJ2-1 | TRBD2 | TRBV9 | . | CASSVGAGGYNEQFF | TGTGCCAGCAGCGTAGGAGCGGGGGGTTACAATGAGCAGTTCTTC
TRBJ2-2 | . | TRBV19 | . | CASSKGWGSGELFF | TGTGCCAGTAGTAAGGGGTGGGGTTCCGGGGAGCTGTTTTTT
TRBJ1-2 | . | TRBV6-1 | . | CASSEWGMNYGYTF | TGTGCCAGCAGTGAATGGGGAATGAACTATGGCTACACCTTC
TRBJ2-5 | TRBD2 | TRBV5-4 | . | CASSKGGTSGRTQETQYF | TGTGCCAGCAGCAAGGGGGGAACTAGCGGGAGGACGCAAGAGACCCAGTACTTC
TRBJ2-2 | . | TRBV15 | . | CATRQGINTGELFF | TGTGCCACCAGGCAGGGGATTAACACCGGGGAGCTGTTTTTT
TRBJ2-7 | . | TRBV11-2 | . | CASSLGLGYEQYF | TGTGCCAGCAGCTTAGGGCTCGGATACGAGCAGTACTTC
TRBJ2-3 | . | TRBV4-3 | . | CASSQVTDTDTQYF | TGCGCCAGCAGCCAAGTTACTGACACAGATACGCAGTATTTT
TRBJ2-2 | TRBD1 | TRBV4-2 | . | CASSQAGGRGLAGELFF | TGTGCCAGCAGCCAAGCAGGGGGCAGGGGGTTGGCCGGGGAGCTGTTTTTT
TRBJ2-7 | . | TRBV18 | . | CASSPSREQYF | TGTGCCAGCTCACCGTCCCGCGAGCAGTACTTC
TRBJ2-5 | TRBD2 | TRBV5-1 | . | CASSLGSSGRVGETQYF | TGCGCCAGCAGCTTGGGATCCAGCGGGAGGGTCGGGGAGACCCAGTACTTC
TRBJ2-7 | TRBD2 | TRBV18 | . | CASSPPRGGWVEQYF | TGTGCCAGCTCACCCCCCCGGGGGGGATGGGTCGAGCAGTACTTC